The 28 T cell receptor beta chains below all came from one sample that was sequenced in a study of PD-L1 blockade in urothelial cancer. Repertoires were generated with immunoSEQ multiplex PCR, while TCRdb's copy carries only in-frame clones and drops some. The table records just over 50,000 clones, around 88% of them present only once. The sample consisted of PBMCs, taken around atezolizumab (anti-PD-L1) treatment. These receptors all stem from a man in his sixties with urothelial cancer.

As DNA, the CDR3 is TGCAGCGTTGGTGAAGGGGGCGCTAATGGCTACACCTTC. The encoded protein is CSVGEGGANGYTF. The gene calls are TRBV29-1 and TRBJ1-2, with 7 nucleotides matching TRBD1. With V trimmed by 4 bases and J by 6 bases, 8 bases remained unmatched. From germline, CDR1 is SQVTM and CDR2 ANQGSEA. The CDR3 has 13 residues.

This clone was seen only once. The chain carries TRBV18 and TRBJ2-7, with D perhaps matching TRBD1 (6 bases). This CDR3 region has 13 residues. The V end was cut by 2 bases, the J end by 2 bases, with 7 bases between. In germline, CDR1 is KGHSH, CDR2 LQKENI. The CDR3 region is CASSPGGPYEQYF. DNA for the CDR3: TGTGCCAGCTCACCAGGGGGCCCCTACGAGCAGTACTTC.

V and J are TRBV18 and TRBJ1-2; D is uncertain. Germline V lookup: CDR1 KGHSH, CDR2 LQKENI. The CDR3 is 15 amino acids. Between the trimmed V and J ends, which lost 6 bases and 0 bases, there was a span of 14 bases. The CDR3 protein is CASSPLEHSNYGYTF. CDR3 in DNA: TGTGCCAGCTCCCCCTTGGAGCACTCTAACTATGGCTACACCTTC.

The V gene is TRBV19, the J gene TRBJ2-1; D is unresolved. Germline assignment: CDR1 LNHDA and CDR2 SQIVND (reference sequence). This CDR3 has 15 residues. Trimming removed 6 bases at V and 0 bases at J, with 12 bases between. CDR3 DNA: TGTGCCAGTAGCATATCGACACTCTCCTACAATGAGCAGTTCTTC. It translates to CASSISTLSYNEQFF.

V gene TRBV18 combines with J gene TRBJ2-1; D is perhaps TRBD2 (7 bases). The germline CDR1 and CDR2 sequences are KGHSH and LQKENI. V lost 8 bases, J lost 8 bases, and 19 bases lay in between. The CDR3 length is 14 residues. The CDR3 spells CASAYLRGGDEQFF. The CDR3 bases are TGTGCCAGCGCCTACCTAAGGGGGGGAGATGAGCAGTTCTTC.

CDR3 sequence: CAWSRTMNTEAFF. The CDR3 coding sequence is TGTGCCTGGAGTCGGACTATGAACACTGAAGCTTTCTTT. The J gene is TRBJ1-1, the V gene TRBV30; D unclear. Between the trimmed V and J ends, which lost 2 bases and 0 bases, there was a span of 7 bases. Germline V CDR1 and CDR2: GTSNPN, SVGIG (reference sequence). The CDR3 runs to 13 residues.

This chain joins TRBV11-2 and TRBJ2-7; weak D call: TRBD2 (6 bases). This CDR3 spans 16 amino acids. The germline V gene encodes CDR1 SGHAT and CDR2 FQNNGV. V lost 5 bases to trimming and J lost 3 bases, with 20 bases between them. In DNA form, the CDR3 reads TGTGCCAGCAGCCCCAGTTGGGACTCTACCCTCTACGAGCAGTACTTC. Translated: CASSPSWDSTLYEQYF.

The sample holds one count of this clone. The genes are TRBV6-1 and TRBJ1-2; tentatively, D is TRBD1 (5 bases). This CDR3 contains 13 residues. The V and J ends lost 6 bases and 4 bases respectively, with 12 bases between them. Looked up from germline, CDR1 is MNHNS and CDR2 is SASEGT. CDR3 sequence (DNA): TGTGCCAGCAGGGTGGCGGGGCTCTATGGCTACACCTTC. The encoded protein is CASRVAGLYGYTF.

The chain joins TRBV11-2 to TRBJ2-1, with a weak D call TRBD2 (6 bases). Trimming left V 1 base short and J 5 bases short, with 21 bases between. This CDR3 has 18 amino acids. The V gene's germline CDR1 is SGHAT and CDR2 FQNNGV. CDR3 bases: TGTGCCAGCAGCTTAGTCCCCGCGGCTAGCGAGTTACACAATGAGCAGTTCTTC. Residues: CASSLVPAASELHNEQFF.

The chain recombines TRBV5-1 with TRBJ2-3; 9 bases align to TRBD1. CDR3 length: 17 amino acids. V shed 4 bases, J shed 4 bases, and the junction held 13 bases outside the gene matches. The germline gives CDR1 SGHRS, CDR2 YFSETQ. The DNA for the CDR3 is TGCGCCAGCAGCCGTAACGCCGGGACAGGGACGCCAGATACGCAGTATTTT. Amino acids: CASSRNAGTGTPDTQYF.

The chain couples TRBV5-1 to TRBJ1-1, with 8 positions matching TRBD1. V shed 4 bases, J shed 4 bases, and the junction held 6 bases outside the gene matches. The CDR3 has 14 residues. The germline V gene encodes CDR1 SGHRS and CDR2 YFSETQ. The CDR3: CASSPVGQGTEAFF. CDR3 in DNA: TGCGCCAGCAGCCCTGTCGGACAGGGCACTGAAGCTTTCTTT. The whole variable domain, filled in from reference TRBV5-1 and TRBJ1-1, reads KAGVTQTPRYLIKTRGQQVTLSCSPISGHRSVSWYQQTPGQGLQFLFEYFSETQRNKGNFPGRFSGRQFSNSRSEMNVSTLELGDSALYLCASSPVGQGTEAFFGQGTRLTVV.

The V gene is TRBV6-4, the J gene TRBJ1-6, with TRBD1 matching over 7 bases. Trimming took 9 bases from V and 4 from J; bases not matched to a gene: 12. Germline-derived CDR1 and CDR2 are MRHNA and SNTAGT. The CDR3 totals 16 residues. The CDR3 here is CARPDREDFYNSPLHF. CDR3 nucleotide sequence: TGTGCCAGGCCAGACAGGGAGGATTTTTATAATTCACCCCTCCACTTT.

This chain connects TRBV6-6 to TRBJ1-1; a weak D match, TRBD1 (5 bases). The CDR3 contains 15 residues. Deletions cut 3 bases from V and 5 bases from J, with 16 bases between. Per germline, CDR1 MNHNY and CDR2 SVGAGI (reference sequence). CDR3 nucleotides: TGTGCCAGCAGTTATACTTTAGGACACGTTACTGAAGCTTTCTTT. This encodes CASSYTLGHVTEAFF.

This clone was seen once. The chain couples TRBV23-1 to TRBJ2-1, with 9 bases aligning to TRBD1. TRBV23-1 is filed as an ORF, its function uncertain. The CDR3 length is 14 residues. The V and J ends lost 2 bases and 8 bases, in that order; junction bases with no gene match: 4. CDR3 residues: CASSQGTGSDEQFF. In DNA, the CDR3 is TGCGCCAGCAGTCAAGGGACAGGGTCGGATGAGCAGTTCTTC.

V and J are TRBV4-1 and TRBJ2-3; TRBD2 aligns across 9 bases. CDR1 is MGHRA and CDR2 is YSYEKL in the germline V gene. The CDR3 sequence is 17 residues long. V was clipped by 1 base and J by 0 bases; unmatched bases: 5. In DNA form, the CDR3 reads TGCGCCAGCAGCCAAGTTGCTAGCGGGACTAGCACAGATACGCAGTATTTT. This sequence encodes CASSQVASGTSTDTQYF.

The DNA of the CDR3 is TGCGCCAGCAGTAAAGGACAGGGGTCCCTTGAAGCTTTCTTT. Its protein product is CASSKGQGSLEAFF. This chain links TRBV5-1 with TRBJ1-1, with 9 bases aligning to TRBD1. Germline trimming cut 5 bases from V and 7 bases from J; bases unmatched to any gene: 9. Per the germline V gene, CDR1 is SGHRS and CDR2 is YFSETQ. This CDR3 has 14 amino acids.

The chain employs TRBV19 and TRBJ2-1; the match to TRBD2 covers 7 bases. CDR3 size: 17 residues. CDR1 LNHDA and CDR2 SQIVND come from the germline V gene (reference sequence). The J segment lost 4 bases and the V segment lost 6 bases, leaving 15 bases of the junction unmatched. The CDR3 DNA follows: TGTGCCAGTAGCCGGGGACGGGGGAGCGGGATTTACAATGAGCAGTTCTTC. Translating gives CASSRGRGSGIYNEQFF.

V usage is TRBV7-6 and J usage is TRBJ2-1; 10 nucleotides match TRBD2. This CDR3 is 15 amino acids long. V dropped 5 bases and J dropped 5; count of bases not matched to a gene: 6. CDR1 and CDR2 (germline): SGHVS, FNYEAQ. The CDR3 here is CASSLVSGGHNEQFF. CDR3 sequence (DNA): TGTGCCAGCAGCCTCGTTAGCGGGGGGCACAATGAGCAGTTCTTC.

The chain employs TRBV7-9 and TRBJ1-6; 7 nucleotides agree with TRBD1. V lost 6 bases to trimming and J lost 8 bases; unmatched junction nucleotides: 10. The CDR3 runs to 15 residues. Per the germline V gene, CDR1 is SEHNR and CDR2 is FQNEAQ (reference sequence). The CDR3 loop is CASSRDSSLHSPLHF. CDR3 bases: TGTGCCAGCAGTCGGGACAGCAGTCTCCATTCACCCCTCCACTTT.

V is TRBV7-9 and J is TRBJ1-2, with TRBD1 as a possible D gene (5 bases). The CDR3 is made up of 13 amino acids. In germline, CDR1 is SEHNR, CDR2 FQNEAQ (reference sequence). Trimming pared 5 bases from V and 4 bases from J, leaving 11 bases between. The CDR3 region has the DNA TGTGCCAGCAGCCCTGGACAATTCTATGGCTACACCTTC. This sequence encodes CASSPGQFYGYTF.

The genes are TRBV6-5 and TRBJ2-7, with TRBD1 as a possible D gene (6 bases). The CDR3 totals 16 residues. Between the trimmed V and J ends, which lost 8 bases and 2 bases, there was a span of 22 bases. The germline V gene encodes CDR1 MNHEY and CDR2 SVGAGI. CDR3 in amino acids: CASRYSLRTATYEQYF. In nucleotides, the CDR3 is TGTGCCAGCCGATACTCCCTGAGGACAGCGACCTACGAGCAGTACTTC.

The rearrangement joins TRBV5-8 to TRBJ2-1, with 7 nucleotides matching TRBD2. The V gene's germline CDR1 is SGHTS and CDR2 YDEGEE. The CDR3 consists of 16 residues. Unmatched junction bases numbered 10, after V lost 3 bases and J lost 4 bases. CDR3 sequence: CASSWSFGGSYNEQFF. The CDR3 DNA reads as TGTGCCAGCAGCTGGTCGTTCGGGGGGTCTTACAATGAGCAGTTCTTC.

This clone was seen only a few times. V gene TRBV10-3 combines with J gene TRBJ2-1, with D uncertain. The CDR3 covers 13 residues. Germline V gives CDR1 ENHRY, CDR2 SYGVKD. Trimming shortened V by 7 bases and J by 8 bases, and 15 bases separated the two germline ends. This chain's CDR3 is CAITQRSGDEQFF. In DNA, the CDR3 is TGTGCCATCACCCAGAGGTCTGGTGATGAGCAGTTCTTC.

This clone has a single count. V is TRBV5-1 and J is TRBJ2-2; 10 bases agree with TRBD2. Germline V gene data show CDR1 as SGHRS and CDR2 as YFSETQ. This CDR3 is 17 amino acids long. The V segment lost 2 bases and the J segment 5 bases; nucleotides outside the gene matches: 9. The CDR3 is CASSFDSGRRRTGELFF. The CDR3 DNA reads TGCGCCAGCAGCTTCGATAGCGGGAGGCGGAGGACCGGGGAGCTGTTTTTT.

The J gene is TRBJ2-7, the V gene TRBV28, with TRBD2 identical over 9 bases. Germline CDR1 and CDR2: MDHEN and SYDVKM. CDR3 length: 14 residues. The J segment lost 2 bases and the V segment lost 3 bases, leaving 2 bases of the junction unmatched. CDR3 nucleotide sequence: TGTGCCAGCAGTTTTAGCGGGAGACCCTACGAGCAGTACTTC. Translating it yields CASSFSGRPYEQYF.

The J gene is TRBJ2-7, the V gene TRBV6-5, with a tentative D call TRBD1 (6 bases). Germline V gene sequence: CDR1 MNHEY, CDR2 SVGAGI. The CDR3 is 11 residues long. V was pared by 6 bases and J by 3 bases, with 6 bases between. The CDR3 spells CASRDSYEQYF. CDR3 nucleotides: TGTGCCAGCAGGGACAGCTACGAGCAGTACTTC.

This clone has only a few counts. The chain couples TRBV18 to TRBJ1-1; 8 nucleotides match TRBD1. There are 15 residues in the CDR3. Germline V lookup: CDR1 KGHSH, CDR2 LQKENI. J lost 4 bases, V lost 0 bases, and 4 bases had no gene match. The CDR3 reads CASSPPQGASTEAFF. The CDR3 region has the DNA TGTGCCAGCTCACCACCGCAGGGGGCCAGCACTGAAGCTTTCTTT.

The rearrangement links TRBV28 to TRBJ2-2, with 7 positions matching TRBD2. Per the germline V gene, CDR1 is MDHEN and CDR2 is SYDVKM. The CDR3 loop spans 15 amino acids. V gave up 3 bases and J gave up 4 bases; unmatched junction bases: 5. The CDR3 DNA follows: TGTGCCAGCAGTTTCCGGGGGGAAGTCACCGGGGAGCTGTTTTTT. This sequence encodes CASSFRGEVTGELFF.